This TCR beta chain is drawn from a study of T cells in tuberculosis. Overall study findings and caveats: Smaller alpha distances in active tuberculosis partly reflected shorter CDR3-alpha lengths.

For this clone: Its antigen is currently unknown.

The CDR3 is 13 residues long. The germline V and J ends were trimmed by 1 base and 2 bases, with 6 bases remaining between them. The germline V gene encodes CDR1 SGHTA and CDR2 FQGNSA. Produced via immunoSEQ multiplex PCR; TCRdb's table is partial and in-frame only. The table includes about 45,000 clones, approximately 94% detected once. The sequenced sample consisted of PBMCs. The V and J genes are TRBV7-2 and TRBJ2-7; unclear D gene. This TCR was sampled from a donor between 10 and 35 years old with latent tuberculosis or without tuberculosis infection. Some clones in this sample may be carry-over from other donors' samples. The DNA for the CDR3 is TGTGCCAGCAGCTTAGACACAACCTACGAGCAGTACTTC. Its translation: CASSLDTTYEQYF.